The text below deals with one T cell receptor (beta chain). The data were taken from a study of blood T cell repertoires in COVID-19. Across the study: Both acute and convalescent COVID-19 samples were obtained from the United States, Italy and Spain.

The table came from immunoSEQ multiplex PCR; TCRdb's copy has only in-frame clones and leaves some out. The table includes 86,000 or so clones, almost 85% detected once. Germline V lookup: CDR1 MNHEY, CDR2 SVGAGI. This CDR3 comprises 12 residues. The germline V and J ends were trimmed by 6 bases and 4 bases, with 7 bases remaining between them. The chain links TRBV6-5 to TRBJ2-1; D is unclear. Sequencing was carried out using peripheral blood. This TCR was recovered from a woman of 80 years or more with acute or convalescent COVID-19. The CDR3 nucleotides are TGTGCCAGCAGCCTCGGTTACAATGAGCAGTTCTTC. Translation gives CASSLGYNEQFF.